These 24 T cell receptor beta chains originate from one sample sequenced in a study of blood T cell repertoires in COVID-19. Profiled with immunoSEQ multiplex PCR; TCRdb holds only in-frame clones, not every one. This table holds 350,000 to 400,000 clones, around 91% found once. Material for sequencing was peripheral blood. Receptor source: a man younger than 30 with active or convalescent COVID-19.

This chain joins TRBV4-2 and TRBJ2-7, with D perhaps TRBD2 (5 bases). The CDR3 runs 13 residues. The germline V gene encodes CDR1 LGHNA and CDR2 YNFKEQ. V shed 1 base and J shed 5 bases, with 9 bases lying between them. CDR3 coding DNA: TGTGCCAGCAGCCAAGGCCCCGGGGACGAGCAGTACTTC. Amino acid sequence: CASSQGPGDEQYF.

This sequence joins TRBV6-5 and TRBJ1-1; D perhaps matches TRBD1 (5 bases). From germline, CDR1 is MNHEY and CDR2 SVGAGI. V was cut by 7 bases and J by 2 bases, with 17 bases left in between. The CDR3 loop spans 15 amino acids. The CDR3 region has the DNA TGTGCCAGCAACAAAGCGGGACCTGCAAACACTGAAGCTTTCTTT. Its translation is CASNKAGPANTEAFF.

DNA for the CDR3: TGTGCCAGCAGCGTAGAACTAGCGGGAGCCACAGATACGCAGTATTTT. Amino acids: CASSVELAGATDTQYF. The V call is TRBV9, the J call TRBJ2-3; 11 positions agree with TRBD2. Germline lookup yields CDR1 SGDLS and CDR2 YYNGEE. J gave up 2 bases and V 0 bases, and 2 bases lay outside the gene matches. The CDR3 extends over 16 amino acids. The variable domain in full, completed from reference TRBV9 and TRBJ2-3, reads DSGVTQTPKHLITATGQRVTLRCSPRSGDLSVYWYQQSLDQGLQFLIQYYNGEERAKGNILERFSAQQFPDLHSELNLSSLELGDSALYFCASSVELAGATDTQYFGPGTRLTVL.

CDR3 residues: CAIRSVGEETQYF. CDR3 in DNA: TGTGCCATCAGAAGCGTAGGGGAAGAGACCCAGTACTTC. The chain carries TRBV10-3 and TRBJ2-5; tentative D call: TRBD1 (5 bases). This CDR3 is 13 amino acids long. Trimming removed 6 bases from V and 3 bases from J, with 11 bases in between. Germline assignment: CDR1 ENHRY and CDR2 SYGVKD.

The chain recombines TRBV6-2 or TRBV6-3 with TRBJ2-3; maybe TRBD2 (5 bases). The CDR3 has 14 residues. In germline, CDR1 is MNHEY, CDR2 SVGEGT. Trimming took 2 bases from V and 1 from J, leaving 7 bases between them. The CDR3 is CASSYGGGTDTQYF. CDR3 nucleotide sequence: TGTGCCAGCAGTTACGGAGGAGGCACAGATACGCAGTATTTT.

This chain joins TRBV18 and TRBJ2-7; 9 bases map to TRBD2. The V gene's germline CDR1 is KGHSH and CDR2 LQKENI. CDR3 length equals 16 residues. V gave up 3 bases and J gave up 2 bases; unmatched junction bases: 8. The CDR3, as DNA: TGTGCCAGCTCACCCCCCCGCGGGAGGGACGCCTACGAGCAGTACTTC. It yields the protein CASSPPRGRDAYEQYF.

The sample holds one count of this clone. This chain joins TRBV28 and TRBJ2-7; 7 nucleotides line up with TRBD2. The CDR3 is 14 amino acids. Trimming cost V 8 bases and J 1 base; bases outside gene matches: 8. Germline values: CDR1 MDHEN, CDR2 SYDVKM. CDR3 nucleotides: TGTGCCAGCGGACCCCTCGGGGGGTCCTACGAGCAGTACTTC. Protein sequence: CASGPLGGSYEQYF.

V gene TRBV4-1 combines with J gene TRBJ1-2, with a weak D call TRBD1 (6 bases). V was clipped by 5 bases and J by 5 bases, with 21 bases between them. Per the germline V gene, CDR1 is MGHRA and CDR2 is YSYEKL. The CDR3 consists of 16 residues. CDR3: CASSFGFRDTLYGYTF. For the CDR3, the DNA is TGCGCCAGCAGCTTTGGGTTCCGGGACACCCTTTATGGCTACACCTTC.

With respect to this clone: The sample carries other DNA sequences with the same CDR3. The chain has TRBV7-6 and TRBJ1-5, with 10 bases fitting TRBD1. The trim removed 1 base at V and 7 bases at J, leaving 4 bases unmatched. The CDR3 sequence is 15 residues long. Germline loops: CDR1 SGHVS, CDR2 FNYEAQ. CDR3 sequence (DNA): TGTGCCAGCAGCTTAGGACAGGGGGCAGGACAGCCCCAGCATTTT. This encodes CASSLGQGAGQPQHF.

This clone has only one observation. This sequence joins TRBV15 and TRBJ2-5, with 8 bases aligning to TRBD1. The germline V gene has CDR1 LNHNV and CDR2 YYDKDF (reference sequence). The V segment lost 3 bases and the J segment 6 bases; nucleotides outside the gene matches: 6. The CDR3 runs 14 residues. In nucleotides, the CDR3 is TGTGCCACCAGCAGGTCGACAGGGGAAAAGACCCAGTACTTC. This encodes CATSRSTGEKTQYF.

The V gene is TRBV10-3, the J gene TRBJ1-2; 7 positions agree with TRBD1. This CDR3 has 14 residues. Germline assignment: CDR1 ENHRY and CDR2 SYGVKD. Trimming removed 2 bases from V and 5 bases from J; junction bases left unmatched: 5. As DNA, the CDR3 is TGTGCCATCAGTGAGGACAGGGAGTTATATGGCTACACCTTC. Its protein product is CAISEDRELYGYTF.

This sequence joins TRBV10-3 and TRBJ2-5; D ambiguous. The CDR3 sequence is 15 residues long. Germline V gene lookup returns CDR1 ENHRY and CDR2 SYGVKD. Trimming stripped 0 bases from V and 2 bases from J, with 10 bases between. Written as DNA, the CDR3 is TGTGCCATCAGTGAGTCAGGTGGGCAACAAGAGACCCAGTACTTC. This translates into CAISESGGQQETQYF.

This clone was seen a handful of times. The chain employs TRBV2 and TRBJ1-5; TRBD1 might be the D (5 bases). Deletions cut 3 bases from V and 9 bases from J, with 18 bases between. Germline assignment: CDR1 SNHLY and CDR2 FYNNEI. This CDR3 comprises 15 residues. CDR3 nucleotide sequence: TGTGCCAGCAGTGATGACGACAGCTCACTCCGGCCCCAGCATTTT. Amino acid sequence: CASSDDDSSLRPQHF.

The gene calls are TRBV3-1 (or the pseudogene TRBV3-2) and TRBJ2-2; D is unclear. Trimming cost V 1 base and J 4 bases, with 7 bases left between them. Per the germline V gene, CDR1 is LGHDT and CDR2 is YNNKEL (reference sequence). This CDR3 region has 14 residues. CDR3: CASSQGHSTGELFF. In DNA form, the CDR3 reads TGTGCCAGCAGCCAAGGGCACAGCACCGGGGAGCTGTTTTTT.

On this clone itself: One end of the junction varies from germline; a read error may be responsible. V gene TRBV9 combines with J gene TRBJ2-6, with 12 nucleotides matching TRBD1. Germline CDR1 is SGDLS and CDR2 is YYNGEE. The CDR3 has 18 residues. In DNA form, the CDR3 reads TGTGCCAGCAGCGAACCGGGACAGGGGGCGGTAGGGGCCAACGTGCTGACTTTC. Its protein is CASSEPGQGAVGANVLTF.

The chain links TRBV29-1 to TRBJ2-1; no clear D. V was pared by 3 bases and J by 2 bases, with 2 bases between. CDR1 SQVTM and CDR2 ANQGSEA come from the germline V gene. The CDR3 totals 11 residues. DNA of the CDR3: TGCAGCGTTGATACCTACAATGAGCAGTTCTTC. Protein sequence: CSVDTYNEQFF.

J is TRBJ2-7 and V is TRBV27, with 15 bases matching TRBD2. The CDR3 is made up of 17 amino acids. CDR1 MNHEY and CDR2 SMNVEV come from the germline V gene (reference sequence). V lost 7 bases to trimming and J lost 6 bases; unmatched junction nucleotides: 13. The CDR3 loop is CASTDGVPGLAGGEQYF. The CDR3 region has the DNA TGTGCCAGCACCGATGGGGTGCCGGGACTAGCGGGAGGCGAGCAGTACTTC.

V usage is TRBV11-2 and J usage is TRBJ1-6; D remains ambiguous. CDR3 length: 16 amino acids. CDR1 is SGHAT and CDR2 is FQNNGV in the germline V gene. Trimming pared 1 base from V and 4 bases from J, leaving 11 bases between. For the CDR3, the DNA is TGTGCCAGCAGCTTAGCCACGACGGGTTATAATTCACCCCTCCACTTT. It encodes CASSLATTGYNSPLHF.

J is TRBJ1-4 and V is TRBV4-3; possible D gene TRBD1, 5 bases. V was shortened by 0 bases and J by 6 bases, with 17 bases between the two germline ends. This CDR3 is built from 17 residues. Germline loops: CDR1 LGHNA, CDR2 YSLEER. This CDR3 reads CASSQDDVRGGYEKLFF. CDR3 sequence (DNA): TGCGCCAGCAGCCAAGATGATGTTAGGGGAGGGTATGAAAAACTGTTTTTT.

This chain joins TRBV27 and TRBJ1-4; tentatively, D is TRBD1 (5 bases). The CDR3 has 14 residues. Germline lookup yields CDR1 MNHEY and CDR2 SMNVEV (reference sequence). Trimming removed 5 bases at V and 7 bases at J, with 14 bases between. The CDR3 coding sequence is TGTGCCAGCAGTGAGGGAGGGGTTGTTGAAAAACTGTTTTTT. Translation: CASSEGGVVEKLFF.

The rearrangement joins TRBV4-3 to TRBJ2-1; possible D gene TRBD1, 7 bases. The CDR3 consists of 15 residues. Between the trimmed V and J ends, which lost 0 bases and 7 bases, there was a span of 13 bases. CDR1 LGHNA and CDR2 YSLEER come from the germline V gene. This CDR3 reads CASSQDDRAGNEQFF. The CDR3 nucleotides are TGCGCCAGCAGCCAAGATGACAGGGCGGGGAATGAGCAGTTCTTC.

The V call is TRBV24-1, the J call TRBJ1-2; 10 positions match TRBD1. After removal of 4 bases from V and 5 bases from J, the junction contained 6 bases not matched to a gene. This CDR3 is built from 15 residues. The V gene's germline CDR1 is KGHDR and CDR2 SFDVKD. The CDR3 loop is CATSDPGTGVYGYTF. CDR3 nucleotides: TGTGCCACCAGTGACCCCGGGACAGGGGTTTATGGCTACACCTTC.

The V and J genes are TRBV24-1 and TRBJ1-2; unclear D gene. V lost 0 bases and J lost 4, with 14 bases in between. CDR1 is KGHDR, CDR2 SFDVKD, per germline. This CDR3 region has 16 residues. DNA of the CDR3: TGTGCCACCAGTGATTTGGGTGCCGGGTTCGGCTATGGCTACACCTTC. Protein: CATSDLGAGFGYGYTF.

The rearrangement links TRBV15 to TRBJ2-1; 8 bases fit TRBD1. Trimming took 9 bases from V and 9 from J; bases not matched to a gene: 13. The CDR3 length is 14 residues. Germline CDR1 and CDR2: LNHNV and YYDKDF (reference sequence). The CDR3 DNA is TGTGCCACGACATCCGGGACAGGAACTTTTGAGCAGTTCTTC. Protein: CATTSGTGTFEQFF.